Each of the 6 T cell receptor beta chains below was sequenced from the same sample in a study of CD8 T cells in ankylosing spondylitis. Findings of the study overall: Characteristic of ankylosing spondylitis blood, it appeared, was a TCR beta motif comprising several highly homologous variants.

TCRdb itself ran the 5' RACE reads through MiXCR, one entry per CDR3 protein. The sample yields more than 100,000 distinct CDR3 sequences, more than 15% seen once. Their target antigens are unknown. Specimen: blood, either unsorted or a sorted T cell fraction (not recorded which). The receptors originated from a male donor with ankylosing spondylitis.

The table lists this clonotype with a few counts. This chain links TRBV12-3 or TRBV12-4 with TRBJ2-1, with 10 bases lining up with TRBD1. This CDR3 has 13 amino acids. The V and J ends lost 5 bases and 12 bases, in that order; junction bases with no gene match: 7. In nucleotides, the CDR3 is TGTGCCAGCAGTCTAGGGACAGGGGAAGGGCAGTTCTTC. It yields the protein CASSLGTGEGQFF.

The genes are TRBV5-5 and TRBJ2-7, with 8 bases aligning to TRBD1. This CDR3 region has 15 residues. The trim removed 4 bases at V and 2 bases at J, leaving 8 bases unmatched. Germline V gene data show CDR1 as SGHKS and CDR2 as YYEKEE (reference sequence). The CDR3 is CASSEGTGLAYEQYF. The CDR3 DNA reads as TGTGCCAGCAGCGAGGGGACAGGCCTAGCCTACGAGCAGTACTTC.

This clonotype was seen a handful of times. CDR3 amino acids: CASNFQGPGELFF. For the CDR3, the DNA is TGTGCCAGCAATTTTCAGGGGCCCGGGGAGCTGTTTTTT. The rearrangement uses TRBV6-5 and TRBJ2-2, with D perhaps TRBD1 (6 bases). The ends were cut back, 7 bases at V and 6 bases at J, with 12 bases in the middle. CDR3 length: 13 residues. Germline loops: CDR1 MNHEY, CDR2 SVGAGI.

This chain links TRBV4-3 with TRBJ2-7, with TRBD2 matching over 7 bases. Germline CDR1 LGHNA, CDR2 YSLEER. Trimming at V came to 2 bases and at J to 0 bases, leaving 4 bases not matched to a gene. There are 15 residues in the CDR3. The DNA of the CDR3 is TGCGCCAGCAGCCAACTGGGAGGGCCCTCCTACGAGCAGTACTTC. It translates to CASSQLGGPSYEQYF.

The chain couples TRBV7-9 to TRBJ2-3; no reliable D call. This CDR3 has 14 residues. Trimming left V 5 bases short and J 0 bases short, with 9 bases between. Germline V gene sequence: CDR1 SEHNR, CDR2 FQNEAQ (reference sequence). CDR3 protein: CASSPQSSTDTQYF. The CDR3 DNA sequence: TGTGCCAGCAGCCCCCAATCTAGCACAGATACGCAGTATTTT.

This clonotype was observed a handful of times. The chain carries TRBV7-9 and TRBJ2-3; 8 bases are a match to TRBD2. The germline V gene has CDR1 SEHNR and CDR2 FQNEAQ (reference sequence). J lost 3 bases, V lost 5 bases, and 10 bases had no gene match. The CDR3 contains 16 residues. The CDR3 region is CASSTGLAGLTDTQYF. DNA for the CDR3: TGTGCCAGCAGCACCGGACTAGCTGGTTTGACAGATACGCAGTATTTT.